A single TCR beta chain is shown here with its context. Its antigen remains unknown. Corrective heart surgery yielded the resections from which the thymus tissue came. Each of the donors was a healthy Finnish infant who was undergoing open corrective cardiac surgery for congenital heart defects. The data were taken from a study of human thymus T cells. General study findings and limits: Within thymic and blood repertoires, V and J gene usage appeared to be biased. Related reports documented highly overlapping thymic repertoires among unrelated individuals.

The table came from immunoSEQ multiplex PCR; TCRdb's copy has only in-frame clones and leaves some out. Of some 130,000 clones in the sample, about 93% were seen once. The CDR3 spans 11 residues. Germline assignment: CDR1 DFQATT and CDR2 SNEGSKA (reference sequence). The clonotype originates from a boy in the first two years of life with a congenital heart defect but otherwise immunologically healthy. J is TRBJ2-1 and V is TRBV20-1; D is ambiguous. Sequenced material: thymus tissue. The CDR3 nucleotides are TGCCTACTGGACCGGCCCAATGAGCAGTTCTTC. It codes for CLLDRPNEQFF.